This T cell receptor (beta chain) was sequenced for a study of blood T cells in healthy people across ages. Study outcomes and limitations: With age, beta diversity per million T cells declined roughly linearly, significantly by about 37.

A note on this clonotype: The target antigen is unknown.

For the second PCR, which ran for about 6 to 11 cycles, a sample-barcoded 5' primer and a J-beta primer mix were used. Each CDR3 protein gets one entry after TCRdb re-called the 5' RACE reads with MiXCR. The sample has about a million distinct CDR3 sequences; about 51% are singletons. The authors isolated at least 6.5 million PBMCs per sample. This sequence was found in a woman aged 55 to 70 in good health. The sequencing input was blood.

DNA of the CDR3: TGTGCCACCAGCAGAGATCTGGACAGGGACTACGAGCAGTACTTC. Its protein is CATSRDLDRDYEQYF. The chain carries TRBV15 and TRBJ2-7; 8 bases are a match to TRBD1. The length of the CDR3 is 15 residues. The germline CDR1 and CDR2 sequences are LNHNV and YYDKDF (reference sequence). Trimming took 0 bases from V and 3 from J; bases not matched to a gene: 4.